This T cell receptor beta chain was documented in a study of T cell repertoires in cytomegalovirus infection. At the level of the study: TCR beta signatures that were public indicated CMV infection and matching HLA type. Whole-study findings and limits: Accumulated public TCR beta family frequency recognized individuals carrying CMV together with the relevant HLA. In two of eight donors, the top clonotype was HLA-C-restricted CMV-specific.

MiXCR, applied by TCRdb to the reads, yields one record per CDR3 protein. The data show around 130,000 distinct CDR3 sequences, approximately 8.8% seen once. As to this clonotype: Its specificity is not known.

V was shortened by 3 bases and J by 7 bases, with 13 bases between the two germline ends. The V gene's germline CDR1 is ENHRY and CDR2 SYGVKD. The CDR3 consists of 13 residues. The receptor's source is a human donor in good health (CMV status not recorded). Some clones in this sample may be carry-over from other donors' samples. V and J are TRBV10-3 and TRBJ2-7, with a tentative D call TRBD2 (7 bases). Sequenced material: PBMCs. Here the CDR3 reads CAISDGGGEEQYF. The CDR3 nucleotides are TGTGCCATCAGTGACGGCGGGGGCGAGGAGCAGTACTTC.